These 9 T cell receptor beta chains were all obtained from the same sample, sequenced in a study of STAT5B mutations in CD4+ large granular lymphocyte leukemia. Sequencing was performed with immunoSEQ multiplex PCR; in TCRdb, only in-frame clones are kept and a portion is missing. Of roughly 40,000 clones in the sample, around 84% were seen once. The sequenced sample consisted of CD4+ T cells from blood buffy coats. Source of these receptors: a human donor in good health.

This clone was observed a few times. The V and J genes are TRBV9 and TRBJ2-5, with TRBD2 matching over 9 bases. The CDR3 spans 14 residues. Germline lookup yields CDR1 SGDLS and CDR2 YYNGEE. V was pared by 6 bases and J by 4 bases, with 7 bases of the junction left unmatched. The CDR3: CASNLLGLAETQYF. The CDR3 nucleotides are TGTGCCAGCAACTTATTGGGACTAGCAGAGACCCAGTACTTC.

This clone was detected once. The chain carries TRBV28 and TRBJ2-1; 12 bases are a match to TRBD2. The V segment lost 6 bases and the J segment 7 bases; nucleotides outside the gene matches: 1. This CDR3 spans 13 amino acids. CDR1 and CDR2 (germline): MDHEN, SYDVKM. This CDR3 is CASRTSGGNEQFF. In DNA form, the CDR3 reads TGTGCCAGCAGGACTAGCGGGGGTAATGAGCAGTTCTTC.

The rearrangement links TRBV4-3 to TRBJ2-1; 10 bases are a match to TRBD2. Germline CDR1 reads LGHNA; CDR2 reads YSLEER. J was trimmed by 4 bases and V by 1 base; bases with no gene match: 4. The CDR3 runs to 16 residues. The CDR3 is CASSQGSGGAYNEQFF. CDR3 sequence (DNA): TGCGCCAGCAGCCAAGGAAGCGGGGGGGCTTACAATGAGCAGTTCTTC.

This sequence joins TRBV5-6 and TRBJ1-2; TRBD1 might be the D (6 bases). CDR3 length: 14 residues. The germline V and J ends were trimmed by 0 bases and 8 bases, with 14 bases remaining between them. Germline loops: CDR1 SGHDT, CDR2 YYEEEE. DNA of the CDR3: TGTGCCAGCAGCTTGGTGGCCAGACAGGACGGCTACACCTTC. It is translated as CASSLVARQDGYTF.

The chain couples TRBV27 to TRBJ2-1; TRBD2 agrees at 10 bases. V shed 5 bases and J 4 bases; nucleotides not matched to a gene: 5. Germline V CDR1 and CDR2: MNHEY, SMNVEV (reference sequence). This CDR3 comprises 15 residues. CDR3 sequence (DNA): TGTGCCAGCAGTCCCGAGCGGGAGGGGTACAATGAGCAGTTCTTC. Translated, it gives CASSPEREGYNEQFF.

The rearrangement uses TRBV30 and TRBJ1-5; 11 nucleotides align to TRBD1. Germline V gives CDR1 GTSNPN, CDR2 SVGIG (reference sequence). The CDR3 is 15 amino acids. Trimming took 3 bases from V and 4 from J; bases not matched to a gene: 5. The CDR3 spells CAWSPGQGANQPQHF. The DNA for the CDR3 is TGTGCCTGGAGCCCCGGACAGGGGGCTAATCAGCCCCAGCATTTT.

The chain uses TRBV19 and TRBJ2-1; 8 bases align to TRBD2. Germline V gives CDR1 LNHDA, CDR2 SQIVND (reference sequence). The length of the CDR3 is 15 residues. J was trimmed by 0 bases and V by 3 bases; bases with no gene match: 1. CDR3 region: CASSIRGGSYNEQFF. The CDR3 nucleotides are TGTGCCAGTAGTATTCGGGGGGGCTCCTACAATGAGCAGTTCTTC.

This chain connects TRBV7-3 to TRBJ2-3; TRBD2 aligns across 10 bases. The V gene end was trimmed by 6 bases and the J gene end by 2 bases; junction bases not matched to a gene: 5. Germline V gives CDR1 SGHTA, CDR2 FQGTGA. The CDR3 has 15 amino acids. CDR3: CASRPSGGATDTQYF. DNA of the CDR3: TGTGCCAGCAGACCAAGCGGGGGGGCCACAGATACGCAGTATTTT.

This clone was recorded once. The rearrangement uses TRBV6-5 and TRBJ2-7; 13 nucleotides line up with TRBD2. The junction had 3 bases not matched to a gene; V was cut back by 5 bases and J by 2 bases. Germline loops: CDR1 MNHEY, CDR2 SVGAGI. The CDR3 totals 15 residues. This chain's CDR3 is CASSQTSGRPYEQYF. The CDR3 DNA sequence: TGTGCCAGCAGTCAGACTAGCGGGAGGCCCTACGAGCAGTACTTC.